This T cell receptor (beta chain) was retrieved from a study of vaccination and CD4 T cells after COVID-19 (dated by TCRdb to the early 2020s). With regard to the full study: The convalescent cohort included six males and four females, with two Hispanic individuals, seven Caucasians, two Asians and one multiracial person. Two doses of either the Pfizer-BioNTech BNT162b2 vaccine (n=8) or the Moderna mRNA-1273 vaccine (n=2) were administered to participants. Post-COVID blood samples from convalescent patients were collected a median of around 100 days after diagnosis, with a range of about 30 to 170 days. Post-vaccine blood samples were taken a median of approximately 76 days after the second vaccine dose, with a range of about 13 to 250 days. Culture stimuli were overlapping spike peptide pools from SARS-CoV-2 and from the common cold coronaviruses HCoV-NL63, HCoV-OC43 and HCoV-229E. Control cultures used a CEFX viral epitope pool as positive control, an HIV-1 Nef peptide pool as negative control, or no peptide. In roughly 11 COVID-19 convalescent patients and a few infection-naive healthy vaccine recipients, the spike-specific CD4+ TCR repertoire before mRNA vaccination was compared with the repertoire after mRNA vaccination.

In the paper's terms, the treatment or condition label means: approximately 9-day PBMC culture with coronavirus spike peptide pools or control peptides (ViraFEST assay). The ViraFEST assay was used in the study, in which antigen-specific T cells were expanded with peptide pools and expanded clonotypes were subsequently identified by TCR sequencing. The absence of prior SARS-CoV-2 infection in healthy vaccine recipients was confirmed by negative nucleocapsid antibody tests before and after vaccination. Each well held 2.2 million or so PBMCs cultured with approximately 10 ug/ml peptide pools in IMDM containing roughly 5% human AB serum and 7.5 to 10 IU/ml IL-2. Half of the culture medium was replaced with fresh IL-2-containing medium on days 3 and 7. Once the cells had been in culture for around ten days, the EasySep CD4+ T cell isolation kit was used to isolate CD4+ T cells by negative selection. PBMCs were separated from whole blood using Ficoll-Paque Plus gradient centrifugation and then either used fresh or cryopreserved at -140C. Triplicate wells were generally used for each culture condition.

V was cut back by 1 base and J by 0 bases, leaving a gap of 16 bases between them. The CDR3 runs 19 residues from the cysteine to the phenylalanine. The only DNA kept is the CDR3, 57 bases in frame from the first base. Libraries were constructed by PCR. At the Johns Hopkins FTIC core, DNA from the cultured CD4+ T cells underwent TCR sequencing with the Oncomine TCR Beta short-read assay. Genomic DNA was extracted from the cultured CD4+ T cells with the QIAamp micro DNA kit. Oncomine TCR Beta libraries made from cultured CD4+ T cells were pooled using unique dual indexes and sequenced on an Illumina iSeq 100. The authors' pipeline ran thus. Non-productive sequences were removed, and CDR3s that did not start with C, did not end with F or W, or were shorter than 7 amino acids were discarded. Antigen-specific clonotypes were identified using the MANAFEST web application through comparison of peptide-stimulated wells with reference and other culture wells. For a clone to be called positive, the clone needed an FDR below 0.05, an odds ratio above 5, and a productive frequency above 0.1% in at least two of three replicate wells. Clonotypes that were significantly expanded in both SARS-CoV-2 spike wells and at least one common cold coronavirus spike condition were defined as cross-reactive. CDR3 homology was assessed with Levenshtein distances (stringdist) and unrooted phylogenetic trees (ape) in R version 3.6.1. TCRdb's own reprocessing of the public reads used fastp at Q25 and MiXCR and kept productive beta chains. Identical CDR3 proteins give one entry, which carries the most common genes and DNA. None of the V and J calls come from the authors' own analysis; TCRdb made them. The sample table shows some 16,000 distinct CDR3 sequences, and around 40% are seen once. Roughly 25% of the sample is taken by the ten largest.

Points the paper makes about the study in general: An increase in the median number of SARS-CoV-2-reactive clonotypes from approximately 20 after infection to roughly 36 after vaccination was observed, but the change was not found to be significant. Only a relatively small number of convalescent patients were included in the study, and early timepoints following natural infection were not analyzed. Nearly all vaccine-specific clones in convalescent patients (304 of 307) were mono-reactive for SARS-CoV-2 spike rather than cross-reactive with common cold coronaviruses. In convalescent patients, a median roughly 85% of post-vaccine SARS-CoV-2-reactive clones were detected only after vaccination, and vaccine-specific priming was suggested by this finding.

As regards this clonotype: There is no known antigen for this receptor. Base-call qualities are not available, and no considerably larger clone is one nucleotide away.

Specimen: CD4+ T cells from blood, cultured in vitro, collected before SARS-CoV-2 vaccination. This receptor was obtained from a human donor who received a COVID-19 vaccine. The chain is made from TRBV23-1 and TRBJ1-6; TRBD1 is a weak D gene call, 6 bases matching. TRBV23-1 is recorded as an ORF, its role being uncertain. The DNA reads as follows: TGCGCCAGCAGTCAATGGAACAGGGTGTCTTGCTCCTATAATTCACCCCTCCACTTT. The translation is CASSQWNRVSCSYNSPLHF.